The 14 T cell receptor beta chains below come from one sample, sequenced in a study of metastatic and nonmetastatic thyroid tumors. Patients had received no treatment of any kind before thyroid surgery. MiXCR reprocessed the PCR reads for TCRdb. There are around 19,000 clones in the sample; roughly 15% occur only once, and roughly 40% lies in the top ten. Sequenced material: blood. These receptors were collected from a female donor with papillary thyroid cancer or a benign thyroid nodule (not recorded which). Some clones in this sample may be carry-over from other donors' samples.

This clone was counted at least ten times. Other DNA sequences within the sample encode an identical CDR3. The rearrangement links TRBV7-9 to TRBJ2-7; D is unclear. In germline, CDR1 is SEHNR, CDR2 FQNEAQ (reference sequence). The CDR3 has 15 amino acids. V lost 4 bases and J lost 0, with 13 bases in between. CDR3 DNA sequence: TGTGCCAGCAGCTCCAGGCTGGGAAGCTCCTACGAGCAGTACTTC. It codes for CASSSRLGSSYEQYF. The full variable domain, with the rest looked up from reference TRBV7-9 and TRBJ2-7, is DTGVSQNPRHKITKRGQNVTFRCDPISEHNRLYWYRQTLGQGPEFLTYFQNEAQLEKSRLLSDRFSAERPKGSFSTLEIQRTEQGDSAMYLCASSSRLGSSYEQYFGPGTRLTVT.

This rearrangement joins TRBV6-4 to TRBJ1-2, with TRBD1 identical over 8 bases. With 7 bases clipped from V and 6 bases from J, the junction kept 19 bases outside the gene matches. The germline V gene has CDR1 MRHNA and CDR2 SNTAGT. CDR3 length equals 17 residues. CDR3 residues: CASTPRDRTSQGDGYTF. In DNA, the CDR3 is TGTGCCAGCACCCCCAGGGACAGGACTTCCCAGGGAGATGGCTACACCTTC.

The gene calls are TRBV20-1 and TRBJ1-2, with 7 positions matching TRBD1. There are 13 residues in the CDR3. The V segment lost 4 bases and the J segment 6 bases; nucleotides outside the gene matches: 8. In germline, CDR1 is DFQATT, CDR2 SNEGSKA (reference sequence). This chain's CDR3 is CSATTGAVDGYTF. CDR3 sequence (DNA): TGCAGTGCTACCACAGGGGCTGTGGATGGCTACACCTTC.

This clone is classed as medium-sized. This rearrangement joins TRBV20-1 to TRBJ1-5; D gene unclear. The germline gives CDR1 DFQATT, CDR2 SNEGSKA (reference sequence). V shed 2 bases and J shed 3 bases, with 11 bases lying between them. The CDR3 totals 14 residues. Here the CDR3 reads CSARTDVVNQPQHF. CDR3 in DNA: TGCAGTGCTAGAACGGACGTAGTCAATCAGCCCCAGCATTTT.

This clone has a count of ten or more. The chain uses TRBV5-1 and TRBJ2-1; 12 positions match TRBD2. V was clipped by 4 bases and J by 8 bases; unmatched bases: 4. Germline values: CDR1 SGHRS, CDR2 YFSETQ. The CDR3 totals 14 residues. The CDR3 DNA sequence: TGCGCCAGCAGCCCACGGACTAGCGGGGATGAGCAGTTCTTC. This encodes CASSPRTSGDEQFF.

In its sample, this clone was seen many times. V is TRBV6-5 and J is TRBJ2-1; D remains unclear. The CDR3 spans 12 residues. Trimming left V 0 bases short and J 12 bases short, with 9 bases between. Germline V gives CDR1 MNHEY, CDR2 SVGAGI. The DNA for the CDR3 is TGTGCCAGCAGTTACTCGCCGGGTGGGCAGTTCTTC. As protein: CASSYSPGGQFF.

As concerns this clone: A much larger clone lies a single base off, so this may be a read error. This sequence joins TRBV11-1 and TRBJ2-2, with TRBD1 as a possible D gene (6 bases). This CDR3 has 16 amino acids. The germline gives CDR1 SGHAT, CDR2 FQDESV (reference sequence). CDR3 DNA sequence: TGTGCCAGCAGCTCAGGTCAGGGGACGGGCACCGGGGAGCTGTCTTTT. This translates into CASSSGQGTGTGELSF.

The chain is built from TRBV7-3 and TRBJ2-3; 7 positions match TRBD2. The CDR3 consists of 15 residues. The ends lost 4 bases at V and 0 bases at J; junction bases unmatched: 4. CDR1 and CDR2 (germline): SGHTA, FQGTGA. The CDR3 bases are TGTGCCAGCAGCTCCAGCGGGATTAGCACAGATACGCAGTATTTT. Encoded protein: CASSSSGISTDTQYF.

This clone has more than one count but fewer than ten. The chain combines TRBV11-2 with TRBJ2-7, with 10 nucleotides matching TRBD1. CDR3 length: 17 residues. Germline V gives CDR1 SGHAT, CDR2 FQNNGV. V lost 4 bases, J lost 3 bases, and 12 bases stayed unmatched. The CDR3 nucleotides are TGTGCCAGCAGCTCGGGACACTGGACAGGGGGACTCTACGAGCAGTACTTC. This sequence encodes CASSSGHWTGGLYEQYF.

In regard to this clone: The junction differs from germline at one of its ends, possibly a read error. This chain uses TRBV5-6 with TRBJ1-1; 7 nucleotides line up with TRBD1. The CDR3 loop spans 15 amino acids. Looked up from germline, CDR1 is SGHDT and CDR2 is YYEEEE. CDR3 protein: CASSYRQGGNTDALF. The CDR3 DNA sequence: TGTGCCAGCAGCTACCGACAGGGAGGTAACACTGACGCTTTATTT.

There are many counts of this clone. A read error may be the cause here, since a much bigger clone is one base away. The chain joins TRBV6-1 to TRBJ2-2; perhaps TRBD2 as D (5 bases). The V and J ends lost 8 bases and 4 bases respectively, with 14 bases between them. Germline V gene lookup returns CDR1 MNHNS and CDR2 SASEGT. CDR3 size: 14 residues. CDR3 sequence (DNA): TGTGCCAGCGGGAGAGCCCCGAGCACCGGGGAGCTGTTTTTT. Translation: CASGRAPSTGELFF.

With respect to this clone: No conserved phenylalanine or tryptophan is present at the end of the CDR3, so a read error is the likely explanation. The DNA is left out, because the CDR3 cannot be placed on it with certainty; the CDR3 is given as TCRdb lists it. The V and J genes are TRBV7-8 and TRBJ2-2; the table's D call, TRBD2, was not checked against the DNA. Germline CDR1 and CDR2: SGHVS and FQNEAQ. Ends included, the CDR3 has 9 residues. The CDR3 loop is CASSLLSLA.

This clone occurred many times. The chain is built from TRBV6-1 and TRBJ2-1; TRBD2 aligns across 12 bases. With V trimmed by 6 bases and J by 7 bases, 1 base remained unmatched. The CDR3 runs to 13 residues. The germline gives CDR1 MNHNS, CDR2 SASEGT. CDR3 in amino acids: CASRLAGGNEQFF. The CDR3 DNA reads as TGTGCCAGCAGACTAGCGGGAGGTAATGAGCAGTTCTTC.

This clone is medium-sized in the sample. The V call is TRBV5-5, the J call TRBJ2-3; no clear D gene. The CDR3 runs to 15 residues. V dropped 3 bases and J dropped 2 bases, with 13 bases sitting between them. Germline CDR1 and CDR2: SGHKS and YYEKEE (reference sequence). Here the CDR3 reads CASSSQVNPTDTQYF. In nucleotides, the CDR3 is TGTGCCAGCAGCTCCCAAGTTAACCCCACAGATACGCAGTATTTT.